This section outlines one T cell receptor beta chain sequence together with its context. Assay: immunoSEQ multiplex PCR; the TCRdb copy retains only in-frame clones and omits some. The sample contains some 390,000 clones, roughly 91% of which appear only once. This sample was taken from a study of blood T cell repertoires in COVID-19. The J segment lost 4 bases and the V segment lost 4 bases, leaving 5 bases of the junction unmatched. This CDR3 is 15 amino acids long. Looked up from germline, CDR1 is SGHVS and CDR2 is FQNEAQ. Cohort assignment relied on participant-reported clinical history. The study counted Cohort 3 donors as recovered given two negative PCRs, clearance, or symptom resolution.

The sequence was obtained from a woman under 40 who had recovered from COVID-19. The sample was PBMCs or T cells enriched from blood (not recorded which). V is TRBV7-8 and J is TRBJ2-1; TRBD2 aligns across 9 bases. CDR3 sequence reads: CASSSLAGDYNEQFF. The CDR3 DNA reads TGTGCCAGCAGCTCTTTAGCGGGGGATTACAATGAGCAGTTCTTC.